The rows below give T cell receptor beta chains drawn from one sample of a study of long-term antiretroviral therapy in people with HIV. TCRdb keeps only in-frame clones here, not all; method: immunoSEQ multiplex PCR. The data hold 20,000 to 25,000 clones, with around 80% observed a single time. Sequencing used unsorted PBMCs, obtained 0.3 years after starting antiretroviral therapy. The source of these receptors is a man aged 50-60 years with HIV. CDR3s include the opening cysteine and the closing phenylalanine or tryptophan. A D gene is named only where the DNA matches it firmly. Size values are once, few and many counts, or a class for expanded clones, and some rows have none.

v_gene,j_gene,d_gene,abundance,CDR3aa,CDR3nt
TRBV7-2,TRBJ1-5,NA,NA,CASSPQSNLNQPQHF,TGTGCCAGCAGCCCCCAAAGTAATCTCAATCAGCCCCAGCATTTT
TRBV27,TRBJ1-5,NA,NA,CASSLRWGASNQPQHF,TGTGCCAGCAGTCTTAGGTGGGGGGCCTCCAATCAGCCCCAGCATTTT
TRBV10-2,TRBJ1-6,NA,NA,CASSESTGAPLHF,TGCGCCAGCAGTGAGTCGACCGGGGCACCCCTCCACTTT
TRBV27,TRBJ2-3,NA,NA,CASSPIPTGRPSTDTQYF,TGTGCCAGCAGTCCAATACCGACAGGACGGCCCAGCACAGATACGCAGTATTTT
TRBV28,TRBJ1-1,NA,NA,CASFVRGNTEAFF,TGTGCCAGTTTCGTGCGGGGGAACACTGAAGCTTTCTTT
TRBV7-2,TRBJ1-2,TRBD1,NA,CASSRRQGAEGYTF,TGTGCCAGCAGCCGCCGACAGGGGGCGGAAGGCTACACCTTC
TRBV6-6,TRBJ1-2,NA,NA,CASSYSQGSDYGYTF,TGTGCCAGCAGTTACTCGCAGGGATCGGACTATGGCTACACCTTC
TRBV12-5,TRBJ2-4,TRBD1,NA,CASGLGQGAKNIQYF,TGTGCTAGTGGTTTGGGACAGGGAGCCAAAAACATTCAGTACTTC
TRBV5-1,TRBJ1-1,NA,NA,CASSFQGGGTEAFF,TGCGCCAGCAGCTTTCAGGGTGGTGGAACTGAAGCTTTCTTT
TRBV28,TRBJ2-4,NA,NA,CASSRLVGDIQYF,TGTGCCAGCAGTAGACTAGTTGGGGACATTCAGTACTTC
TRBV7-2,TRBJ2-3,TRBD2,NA,CASSLAALADSGTDTQYF,TGTGCCAGCAGCTTAGCCGCACTAGCGGATTCTGGCACAGATACGCAGTATTTT
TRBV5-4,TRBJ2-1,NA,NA,CASSLGLGPLNEQFF,TGTGCCAGCAGCTTGGGACTAGGCCCCTTGAATGAGCAGTTCTTC
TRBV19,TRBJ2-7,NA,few,CATSSGPYEQYF,TGTGCCACTAGCTCCGGACCTTACGAGCAGTACTTC
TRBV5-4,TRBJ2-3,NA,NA,CASMWGGTDTQYF,TGTGCCAGTATGTGGGGAGGCACAGATACGCAGTATTTT
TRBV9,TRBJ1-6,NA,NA,CASSVDGLYNSPLHF,TGTGCCAGCAGCGTAGATGGACTCTATAATTCACCCCTCCACTTT
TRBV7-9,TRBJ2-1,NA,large,CASSLNDEQFF,TGTGCCAGCAGCTTAAATGATGAGCAGTTCTTC
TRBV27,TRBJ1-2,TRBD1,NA,CASSHPRDRGFYGYTF,TGTGCCAGCAGCCACCCCCGGGACAGGGGGTTCTATGGCTACACCTTC
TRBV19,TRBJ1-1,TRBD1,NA,CASSIFGDRGYRGTEAFF,TGTGCCAGTAGTATATTCGGGGACAGGGGGTATCGGGGCACTGAAGCTTTCTTT
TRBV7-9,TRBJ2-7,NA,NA,CASSRDTSYEQYF,TGTGCCAGCAGCCGGGACACCTCGTACGAGCAGTACTTC
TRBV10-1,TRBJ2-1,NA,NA,CASSDGRADEQFF,TGCGCCAGCAGTGATGGACGAGCAGATGAGCAGTTCTTC
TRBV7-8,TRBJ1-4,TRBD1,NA,CASSGDSLNEKLFF,TGTGCCAGCAGCGGGGACAGCCTTAATGAAAAACTGTTTTTT
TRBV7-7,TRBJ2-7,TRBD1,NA,CASSLGQGSSYEQYF,TGTGCTAGCAGCTTAGGACAGGGGAGCTCCTACGAGCAGTACTTC
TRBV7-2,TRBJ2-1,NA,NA,CASSLRLATNNEQFF,TGTGCCAGCAGCCTTAGGCTAGCCACTAACAATGAGCAGTTCTTC
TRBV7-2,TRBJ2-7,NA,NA,CASSSSAYEQYF,TGTGCCAGCAGCTCCTCCGCCTACGAGCAGTACTTC
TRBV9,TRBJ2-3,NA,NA,CASSVGGRITDTQYF,TGTGCCAGCAGCGTAGGCGGCAGGATCACAGATACGCAGTATTTT
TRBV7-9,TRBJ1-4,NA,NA,CASTRTEFYEKLFF,TGTGCCAGCACCCGGACCGAATTCTACGAAAAACTGTTTTTT
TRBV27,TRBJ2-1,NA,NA,CASSLFAGANNEQFF,TGTGCCAGCAGTTTATTTGCGGGGGCTAACAATGAGCAGTTCTTC
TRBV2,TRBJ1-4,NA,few,CASSNPLGGTDEKLFF,TGTGCCAGCAGCAACCCTTTAGGAGGGACGGACGAAAAACTGTTTTTT
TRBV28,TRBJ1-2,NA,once,CASSPSGRVGGYTF,TGTGCCAGCAGTCCCTCGGGCAGGGTGGGTGGCTACACCTTC
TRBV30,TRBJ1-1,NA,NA,CAWSVGGNTEAFF,TGTGCCTGGAGTGTGGGAGGGAACACTGAAGCTTTCTTT
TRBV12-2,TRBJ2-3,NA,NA,CATTGTSGEGGPDTQYF,TGTGCCACGACCGGGACTAGCGGGGAGGGGGGCCCAGATACGCAGTATTTT
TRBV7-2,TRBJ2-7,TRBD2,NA,CASSFKRGDPYEQYF,TGTGCCAGCAGCTTCAAGCGGGGGGATCCCTACGAGCAGTACTTC
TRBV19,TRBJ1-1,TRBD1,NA,CACWATGGQNTEAFF,TGTGCCTGTTGGGCTACAGGGGGTCAGAACACTGAAGCTTTCTTT
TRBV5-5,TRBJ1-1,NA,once,CASSLAQNTEAFF,TGTGCCAGCAGCTTGGCGCAGAACACTGAAGCTTTCTTT
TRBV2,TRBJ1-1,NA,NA,CASSSRGGDIEAFF,TGTGCCAGCAGTTCCCGTGGAGGGGATATTGAAGCTTTCTTT
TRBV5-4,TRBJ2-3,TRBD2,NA,CASSLAGEADTQYF,TGTGCCAGCAGCTTAGCGGGGGAGGCAGATACGCAGTATTTT
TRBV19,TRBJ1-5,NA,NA,CASSIRVDHQPQHF,TGTGCCAGTAGTATCAGGGTTGATCATCAGCCCCAGCATTTT
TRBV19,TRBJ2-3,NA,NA,CASSIPKRSTDTQYF,TGTGCCAGTAGTATCCCCAAGCGGAGCACAGATACGCAGTATTTT
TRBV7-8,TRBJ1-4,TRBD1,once,CASSLTQGAANEKLFF,TGTGCCAGCAGCTTAACCCAGGGGGCGGCTAATGAAAAACTGTTTTTT
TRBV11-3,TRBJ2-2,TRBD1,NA,CASSLGDSYTGELFF,TGTGCCAGCAGCTTAGGGGACAGCTACACCGGGGAGCTGTTTTTT
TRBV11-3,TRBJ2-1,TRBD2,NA,CASSPGTSGSNEQFF,TGTGCCAGCAGCCCTGGGACTAGCGGTTCCAATGAGCAGTTCTTC
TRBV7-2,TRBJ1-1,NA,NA,CASSLSLGGARTEAFF,TGTGCCAGCAGCTTATCTTTGGGGGGCGCGAGGACTGAAGCTTTCTTT
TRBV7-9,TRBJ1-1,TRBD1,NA,CASQDREGTEAFF,TGTGCCAGCCAGGACAGGGAAGGGACTGAAGCTTTCTTT
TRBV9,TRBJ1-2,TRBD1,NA,CASRGTVFTF,TGTGCCAGCAGGGGGACAGTGTTTACCTTC
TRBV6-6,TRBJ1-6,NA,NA,CASTTNRGERNSPLHF,TGTGCCAGCACTACAAATCGAGGGGAGCGGAATTCACCCCTCCACTTT
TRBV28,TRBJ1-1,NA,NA,CASSLGAGGTTEAFF,TGTGCCAGCAGTTTAGGGGCCGGGGGGACCACTGAAGCTTTCTTT